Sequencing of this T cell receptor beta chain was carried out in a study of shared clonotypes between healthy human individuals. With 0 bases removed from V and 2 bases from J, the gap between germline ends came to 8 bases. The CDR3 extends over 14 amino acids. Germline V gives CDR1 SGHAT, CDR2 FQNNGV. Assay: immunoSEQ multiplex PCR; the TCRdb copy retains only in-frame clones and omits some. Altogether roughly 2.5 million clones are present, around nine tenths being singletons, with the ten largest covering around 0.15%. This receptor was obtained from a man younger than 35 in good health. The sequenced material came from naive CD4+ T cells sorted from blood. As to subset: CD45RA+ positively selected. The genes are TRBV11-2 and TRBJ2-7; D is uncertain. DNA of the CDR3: TGTGCCAGCAGCTTAGATGGTTGGACCTACGAGCAGTACTTC. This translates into CASSLDGWTYEQYF.